Below, 20 T cell receptor beta chains from the same sample are listed, as sequenced in a study of blood T cell repertoires in COVID-19 (dated by TCRdb to about 2020). Library prep was done by the immunoSEQ multiplex PCR assay. Not all clones reach the TCRdb copy of this immuneACCESS table, which keeps in-frame sequences only. Checked studies attribute under half of the gap to unresolved V genes and leave the rest unexplained. The sample profile shows approximately 250,000 clones; about 87% of them were found once. The ten largest make up roughly 8.6% of the sample. Specimen: peripheral blood. These receptors all stem from a human donor in a cohort sampled during active COVID-19.

The CDR3 DNA reads as TGTGCCAGTATAGATGATCGTCAGTATTTT. This sequence encodes CASIDDRQYF. This sequence joins TRBV5-8 and TRBJ2-3; D gene ambiguous. With 8 bases removed from V and 12 bases from J, the gap between germline ends came to 13 bases. CDR3 length: 10 residues. The V gene's germline CDR1 is SGHTS and CDR2 YDEGEE.

This clone was detected only once. The chain carries TRBV19 and TRBJ2-1, with 11 bases lining up with TRBD2. The V segment lost 5 bases and the J segment 5 bases; nucleotides outside the gene matches: 5. The length of the CDR3 is 15 residues. CDR1 and CDR2 from the germline V gene are LNHDA and SQIVND (reference sequence). The CDR3: CASSDVAGGHNEQFF. The CDR3 DNA is TGTGCCAGTAGTGACGTAGCGGGGGGGCACAATGAGCAGTTCTTC.

This clone was recorded a few times. V usage is TRBV5-1 and J usage is TRBJ1-1, with TRBD1 matching 8 bases. The CDR3 sequence is 13 residues long. The germline V gene has CDR1 SGHRS and CDR2 YFSETQ. The V and J ends lost 4 bases and 11 bases, in that order; junction bases with no gene match: 10. CDR3 loop: CASSPEGTGQAFF. The CDR3 DNA sequence: TGCGCCAGCAGCCCCGAAGGGACAGGCCAGGCTTTCTTT.

This clone was seen a few times. An end of the junction does not agree with germline; a read error may underlie this. This chain uses TRBV5-1 with TRBJ1-6, with D hard to call. The CDR3 contains 13 residues. Germline-derived CDR1 and CDR2 are SGHRS and YFSETQ. The CDR3 nucleotides read TGCGCCAGCAGCTTGATCGGGAATTCAGCCCTCCACTTT. Protein: CASSLIGNSALHF.

The CDR3 nucleotides are TGTGCCTCCAATCGCCGACAAGGAGAGACCCAGTACTTC. Encoded protein: CASNRRQGETQYF. The chain recombines TRBV19 with TRBJ2-5; D is undetermined. CDR1 and CDR2 from the germline V gene are LNHDA and SQIVND (reference sequence). The CDR3 loop spans 13 amino acids. Trimming removed 11 bases at V and 4 bases at J, with 17 bases between.

This chain connects TRBV18 to TRBJ2-3, with D uncertain. The CDR3 is made up of 15 amino acids. CDR1 is KGHSH, CDR2 LQKENI, per germline. V was pared by 3 bases and J by 0 bases, with 10 bases between. This chain's CDR3 is CASSPRGLSTDTQYF. The CDR3, as DNA: TGTGCCAGCTCACCCCGAGGCCTAAGCACAGATACGCAGTATTTT.

The chain uses TRBV6-5 and TRBJ1-2; the D is unclear. Deletions cut 6 bases from V and 4 bases from J, with 12 bases between. CDR1 is MNHEY, CDR2 SVGAGI, per germline. The CDR3 sequence is 13 residues long. In DNA form, the CDR3 reads TGTGCCAGCAGCCTGTCGTCGAGCTATGGCTACACCTTC. Amino acid sequence: CASSLSSSYGYTF.

The chain carries TRBV5-1 and TRBJ1-6, with D maybe TRBD1 (5 bases). Trimming removed 2 bases at V and 10 bases at J, with 16 bases between. Germline CDR1 is SGHRS and CDR2 is YFSETQ. This CDR3 is built from 15 residues. The CDR3 spells CASSFGVGGESPLHF. CDR3 bases: TGCGCCAGCAGCTTCGGGGTTGGGGGGGAATCACCCCTCCACTTT.

CDR3: CASSFTGGERSPLHF. CDR3 DNA: TGCGCCAGCAGCTTCACAGGGGGCGAGAGGTCACCCCTCCACTTT. The rearrangement joins TRBV5-1 to TRBJ1-6; 9 bases line up with TRBD1. Per germline, CDR1 SGHRS and CDR2 YFSETQ. V was pared by 2 bases and J by 10 bases, with 7 bases of the junction left unmatched. The CDR3 has 15 residues.

The gene calls are TRBV2 and TRBJ2-5; TRBD2 agrees at 8 bases. The germline CDR1 and CDR2 sequences are SNHLY and FYNNEI. This CDR3 has 13 amino acids. V was clipped by 7 bases and J by 2 bases; unmatched bases: 3. CDR3 nucleotide sequence: TGTGCCAGCAAGCGGGGGCGACAAGAGACCCAGTACTTC. Amino acid sequence: CASKRGRQETQYF.

This clone has just one count. The CDR3: CASSLDSSQLNIQYF. CDR3 DNA sequence: TGTGCCAGCAGCTTGGACAGCAGTCAATTAAACATTCAGTACTTC. This chain uses TRBV5-4 with TRBJ2-4, with unresolved D. Germline V gene lookup returns CDR1 SGHNT and CDR2 YYREEE (reference sequence). This CDR3 contains 15 residues. Trimming left V 0 bases short and J 6 bases short, with 13 bases between.

This rearrangement joins TRBV5-8 to TRBJ1-6; D ambiguous. V was pared by 4 bases and J by 9 bases, with 17 bases between. The CDR3 is 15 residues long. Germline V lookup: CDR1 SGHTS, CDR2 YDEGEE. As DNA, the CDR3 is TGTGCCAGCAGCCCCGCAGGAGGTCGTAGTTCACCCCTCCACTTT. Translation: CASSPAGGRSSPLHF.

J is TRBJ1-5 and V is TRBV6-4; 9 bases agree with TRBD1. This CDR3 spans 19 amino acids. Germline values: CDR1 MRHNA, CDR2 SNTAGT. The junction had 13 bases not matched to a gene; V was cut back by 4 bases and J by 0 bases. CDR3 sequence (DNA): TGTGCCAGCAGTGTCCCGGGACAGGGTTCTAGTTTTAGCAATCAGCCCCAGCATTTT. This encodes CASSVPGQGSSFSNQPQHF.

The chain employs TRBV7-8 and TRBJ2-7, with 9 bases aligning to TRBD1. The CDR3 covers 15 residues. After removal of 1 base from V and 4 bases from J, the junction contained 5 bases not matched to a gene. CDR1 is SGHVS, CDR2 FQNEAQ, per germline. CDR3 protein: CASSLVPGQGYEQYF. DNA for the CDR3: TGTGCCAGCAGCTTAGTGCCCGGACAGGGGTACGAGCAGTACTTC.

V and J are TRBV4-3 and TRBJ1-2; possibly TRBD1 for D (5 bases). Trimming shortened V by 4 bases and J by 2 bases, and 14 bases separated the two germline ends. Germline-derived CDR1 and CDR2 are LGHNA and YSLEER. This CDR3 spans 15 amino acids. CDR3 nucleotides: TGCGCCAGCAGCCCCCGGGCTCAGGGAAACTATGGCTACACCTTC. Its protein product is CASSPRAQGNYGYTF.

CDR3 in amino acids: CASSLGPTSGGAMDTQYF. The CDR3 bases are TGCGCCAGCAGCTTGGGCCCAACTAGCGGGGGGGCCATGGATACGCAGTATTTT. V gene TRBV5-1 combines with J gene TRBJ2-3; 13 nucleotides match TRBD2. There are 18 residues in the CDR3. Germline CDR1 is SGHRS and CDR2 is YFSETQ. The J segment lost 6 bases and the V segment lost 0 bases, leaving 10 bases of the junction unmatched.

This clone was counted between two and nine times. J is TRBJ2-7 and V is TRBV7-2, with D possibly TRBD2 on 6 matching bases. The CDR3 is 14 amino acids. Trimming cost V 5 bases and J 1 base, with 12 bases left between them. Germline V gives CDR1 SGHTA, CDR2 FQGNSA. The CDR3 loop reads CASSAGLRSYEQYF. In nucleotides, the CDR3 is TGTGCCAGCAGCGCAGGACTACGTTCCTACGAGCAGTACTTC.

The chain is built from TRBV2 and TRBJ1-5; 7 nucleotides match TRBD1. After removal of 7 bases from V and 5 bases from J, the junction contained 5 bases not matched to a gene. The germline CDR1 and CDR2 sequences are SNHLY and FYNNEI. The CDR3 length is 13 residues. For the CDR3, the DNA is TGTGCCAGCAAGGGACAGATTTATCAGCCCCAGCATTTT. The encoded protein is CASKGQIYQPQHF.

The CDR3 nucleotides are TGTGCCAGCAGCCAAGATCATCGGGGCGAGCAGTACTTC. This translates into CASSQDHRGEQYF. The rearrangement uses TRBV14 and TRBJ2-7; TRBD2 is a possible D gene (5 bases). CDR1 and CDR2 (germline): SGHDN, FVKESK. V gave up 0 bases and J gave up 6 bases, with 9 bases separating them. The CDR3 has 13 residues.

The J gene is TRBJ1-2, the V gene TRBV29-1; D is perhaps TRBD1 (6 bases). The germline V and J ends were trimmed by 7 bases and 4 bases, with 13 bases remaining between them. This CDR3 is 12 amino acids long. CDR1 and CDR2 (germline): SQVTM, ANQGSEA. The CDR3 DNA is TGCAGCGGTAAAACAGGGAGCTATGGCTACACCTTC. Translating gives CSGKTGSYGYTF.